One and the same sample provided the 7 T cell receptor beta chains below, sequenced in a study of post-analysis software for immune sequencing data. Prepared libraries of TCR beta cDNA carried unique molecular identifiers. Each CDR3 protein gets one entry after TCRdb re-called the PCR reads with MiXCR. The sample holds about 200,000 distinct CDR3 sequences, approximately 30% seen once. No antigens are known for them. Study-level results: Five or six TRBV segments, TRBV5-6, TRBV5-1 and TRBV20-1 among them, were found more frequent in patients than controls.

Sequencing was carried out using blood. All receptors come from a girl younger than 18 with multiple sclerosis.

Comments on this clonotype: This clone may be a read error of a much larger clone one base away. The chain uses TRBV14 and TRBJ2-7, with D unresolved. V was trimmed by 3 bases and J by 3 bases, leaving 6 bases between them. The germline V gene has CDR1 SGHDN and CDR2 FVKESK. This CDR3 contains 12 residues. CDR3 amino acids: CASSQDHYEQYF. In DNA form, the CDR3 reads TGTGCCAGCAGCCAGGACCACTACGAGCAGTACTTC.

This clonotype was seen repeatedly, ten times or more. The chain recombines TRBV5-1 with TRBJ2-1, with 9 bases identical to TRBD2. CDR1 and CDR2 from the germline V gene are SGHRS and YFSETQ. CDR3 length: 15 amino acids. V was clipped by 4 bases and J by 7 bases; unmatched bases: 9. CDR3 DNA sequence: TGCGCCAGCAGCCCTCTGGCGGGAGGGCAGAATGAGCAGTTCTTC. It codes for CASSPLAGGQNEQFF. Using reference TRBV5-1 and TRBJ2-1 for the parts outside the CDR3, the full variable domain is KAGVTQTPRYLIKTRGQQVTLSCSPISGHRSVSWYQQTPGQGLQFLFEYFSETQRNKGNFPGRFSGRQFSNSRSEMNVSTLELGDSALYLCASSPLAGGQNEQFFGPGTRLTVL.

V usage is TRBV7-3 and J usage is TRBJ2-1, with a weak D call TRBD1 (6 bases). The germline CDR1 and CDR2 sequences are SGHTA and FQGTGA. V lost 1 base and J lost 0, with 10 bases in between. The CDR3 has 16 amino acids. The CDR3, as DNA: TGTGCCAGCAGCTTAAACAGGGCAAGCTCCTACAATGAGCAGTTCTTC. Translated, it gives CASSLNRASSYNEQFF. Based on the CDR3 plus reference TRBV7-3 and TRBJ2-1, the full variable domain is GAGVSQTPSNKVTEKGKYVELRCDPISGHTALYWYRQSLGQGPEFLIYFQGTGAADDSGLPNDRFFAVRPEGSVSTLKIQRTERGDSAVYLCASSLNRASSYNEQFFGPGTRLTVL.

On this clonotype: A much larger clone lies one base from this, so it may be a read error. The V gene is TRBV27, the J gene TRBJ1-2; no firm D call. Germline loops: CDR1 MNHEY, CDR2 SMNVEV (reference sequence). CDR3 length: 15 amino acids. CDR3 protein: CASSPRAGSNYGHTF. The CDR3 DNA is TGTGCCAGCAGTCCCCGTGCGGGCTCCAACTATGGCCACACCTTC.

Many counts were recorded for this clonotype. V and J are TRBV7-8 and TRBJ2-3; D might be TRBD2 (6 bases). Per germline, CDR1 SGHVS and CDR2 FQNEAQ. V shed 1 base and J shed 4 bases, with 15 bases lying between them. The length of the CDR3 is 16 residues. For the CDR3, the DNA is TGTGCCAGCAGCTTAGTGGCGGGATTCAGCTCAGATACGCAGTATTTT. This translates into CASSLVAGFSSDTQYF.

In this sample, this clonotype turned up a few times. This chain joins TRBV6-6 and TRBJ2-7; 7 bases align to TRBD1. Germline CDR1 reads MNHNY; CDR2 reads SVGAGI (reference sequence). This CDR3 spans 16 amino acids. Trimming removed 4 bases from V and 2 bases from J; junction bases left unmatched: 11. CDR3 sequence: CASSSAARDRPYEQYF. The DNA of the CDR3 is TGTGCCAGCAGTTCCGCCGCCCGGGACAGACCCTACGAGCAGTACTTC.

This clonotype was observed many times. The rearrangement links TRBV7-2 to TRBJ2-5; 9 bases are shared with TRBD2. Germline-derived CDR1 and CDR2 are SGHTA and FQGNSA. Germline trimming cut 1 base from V and 6 bases from J; bases unmatched to any gene: 6. The CDR3 loop spans 15 amino acids. The CDR3 loop reads CASSLEASGMKTQYF. CDR3 nucleotides: TGTGCCAGCAGCTTAGAAGCTAGCGGGATGAAGACCCAGTACTTC.